This TCR beta chain is drawn from a study of CD8+ T cells in alopecia areata. Study-level points and caveats: A single nonresponder leaves the baseline CD8+ expansion link to response uncertain. Scalp clonality, along with expanded CD8+ clones among the top 100, was significantly decreased by tofacitinib. There were many expanded lesional clones persisting in scalp and blood during tofacitinib.

In germline, CDR1 is LNHNV, CDR2 YYDKDF (reference sequence). The CDR3 contains 12 residues. V was shortened by 5 bases and J by 8 bases, with 9 bases between the two germline ends. TCR sequencing used cDNA made by reverse transcription of extracted RNA. Produced via immunoSEQ multiplex PCR; TCRdb's table is partial and in-frame only. The table records around 200,000 clones, roughly 53% of them present only once. Documented treatment: oral pan-JAK inhibitor, 5-10 mg twice daily. Details on this clone: The target antigen is unknown.

This chain uses TRBV15 with TRBJ2-2; D not certain. Specimen: CD8+ T cells sorted from blood, collected at week 24, from a patient treated with tofacitinib. The source of this sequence is a human donor with alopecia areata. CDR3 sequence (DNA): TGTGCCACCAGCCGGAAAGGGGGGGAGCTGTTTTTT. Translation gives CATSRKGGELFF.